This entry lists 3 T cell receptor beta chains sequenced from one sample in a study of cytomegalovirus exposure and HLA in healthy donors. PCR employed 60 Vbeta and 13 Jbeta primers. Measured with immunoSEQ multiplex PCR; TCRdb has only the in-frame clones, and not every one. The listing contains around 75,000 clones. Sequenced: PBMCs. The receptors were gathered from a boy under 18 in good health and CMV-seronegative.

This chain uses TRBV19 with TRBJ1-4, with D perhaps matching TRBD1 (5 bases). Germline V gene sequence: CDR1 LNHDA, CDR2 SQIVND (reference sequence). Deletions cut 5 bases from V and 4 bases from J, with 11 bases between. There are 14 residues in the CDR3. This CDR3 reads CASSDRPLNEKLFF. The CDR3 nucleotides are TGTGCCAGTAGTGACAGACCTCTTAATGAAAAACTGTTTTTT.

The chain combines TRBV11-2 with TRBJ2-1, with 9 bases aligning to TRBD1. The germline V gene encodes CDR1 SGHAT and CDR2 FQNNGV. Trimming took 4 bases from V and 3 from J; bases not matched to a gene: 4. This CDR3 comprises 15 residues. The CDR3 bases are TGTGCCAGCAGCTCCGGGACAGGGAGCTACAATGAGCAGTTCTTC. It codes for CASSSGTGSYNEQFF.

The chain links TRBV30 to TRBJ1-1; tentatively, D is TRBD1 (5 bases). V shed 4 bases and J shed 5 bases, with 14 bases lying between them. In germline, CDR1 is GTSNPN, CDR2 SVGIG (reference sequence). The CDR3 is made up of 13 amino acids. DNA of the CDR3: TGTGCCTGGACTGTAATGGGGGGGACTGAAGCTTTCTTT. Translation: CAWTVMGGTEAFF.